These T cell receptor beta chains were read from a single sample in a study of blood T cell repertoires in COVID-19. Only in-frame clones appear in the TCRdb table, and some are missing; sequencing was by immunoSEQ multiplex PCR. The sample gives fewer than 250,000 clones, 70% to 90% of which show up once; 3.5% to 4.5% is in the top ten. The sample consisted of peripheral blood. These receptors were obtained from a man aged 50 or older with acute or convalescent COVID-19. CDR3s include the opening cysteine and the closing phenylalanine or tryptophan. A D gene is named only where the DNA matches it firmly. A row's size may be missing; if present it is once, few, many or a size class.

D | J | size | V | DNA | CDR3
- | TRBJ1-5 | - | TRBV5-1 | TGCGCCAGCAGCTCGACAGTCCAAGGGCGCCAGCATTTT | CASSSTVQGRQHF
TRBD1 | TRBJ2-7 | - | TRBV12-5 | TGTGCTAGTGGTTCCCGAGCCCTGACAGGGTACTACGAGCAGTACTTC | CASGSRALTGYYEQYF
- | TRBJ1-2 | once | TRBV6-1 | TGTGCCAGCAGTGAATATTGGGACACAGATCCCTATGGCTACACCTTC | CASSEYWDTDPYGYTF
TRBD1 | TRBJ1-2 | once | TRBV6-5 | TGTGCCAGCAGCTGGGGGCAGGGGGGTAATGGCTACACCTTC | CASSWGQGGNGYTF
- | TRBJ1-2 | - | TRBV10-3 | TGTGCCATCAGTGAGGAGAGGAACTATGGCTACACCTTC | CAISEERNYGYTF
- | TRBJ1-1 | once | TRBV27 | TGTGCCAGCAGTTTATGGGGCGGTACCCGTGAAGCTTTCTTT | CASSLWGGTREAFF
- | TRBJ1-5 | - | TRBV2 | TGTGCCAGCAGTGACAGGAAAGGTCAGCCCCAGCATTTT | CASSDRKGQPQHF
- | TRBJ1-4 | - | TRBV30 | TGTGCCAGTGAGGGAGGGGAGGGAGGAAAACTGTTTTTT | CASEGGEGGKLFF
- | TRBJ2-1 | - | TRBV5-1 | TGCGCCAGCAGCTTGGTATCTTTTGAGCAGTTCTTC | CASSLVSFEQFF
- | TRBJ1-3 | few | TRBV7-6 | TGTGCCAGCAGCTCCCGGACTGATTACTCTGGAAACACCATATATTTT | CASSSRTDYSGNTIYF
- | TRBJ1-1 | - | TRBV21-1 | TGTGCCAGCAGCAAAAAAGAGACGGTAACGGGAACGAACACTGAAGCTTTCTTT | CASSKKETVTGTNTEAFF
- | TRBJ1-4 | few | TRBV6-5 | TGTGCCAGCAGTTACACTCAGGGTGAAAAACTGTTTTTT | CASSYTQGEKLFF
- | TRBJ1-1 | - | TRBV6-5 | TGTGCCAGCAGTTACGGGGAGGACACTGAAGCTTTCTTT | CASSYGEDTEAFF
TRBD1 | TRBJ1-2 | - | TRBV6-5 | TGTGCCAGCAGTTCTTCTAACAGGGGGCGGAACGGCTACACCTTC | CASSSSNRGRNGYTF
TRBD1 | TRBJ1-2 | - | TRBV7-2 | TGTGCCAGCAGCCCAGGGGGCGGAAACTATGGCTACACCTTC | CASSPGGGNYGYTF
- | TRBJ2-2 | few | TRBV23-1 | TGCGCCAGCAGTCAATCGGGAGCGAACACCGGGGAGCTGTTTTTT | CASSQSGANTGELFF
TRBD2 | TRBJ2-2 | - | TRBV7-9 | TGTGCCAGCACCTTAGGTAGCGGGGGGCCCCACACCGGGGAGCTGTTTTTT | CASTLGSGGPHTGELFF
TRBD1 | TRBJ2-7 | - | TRBV19 | TGTGCCAGTAGTCGCTATCCGGGACAGGGTCACGAGCAGTACTTC | CASSRYPGQGHEQYF
TRBD1 | TRBJ1-5 | - | TRBV29-1 | TGCAGCGTTGCTGGACAGGGGAAGGATCAGCCCCAGCATTTT | CSVAGQGKDQPQHF
- | TRBJ1-3 | - | TRBV2 | TGTGCCAGCAGTGAAGGGGGGGGTCCTGGAAACACCATATATTTT | CASSEGGGPGNTIYF
- | TRBJ1-1 | - | TRBV3-1/TRBV3-2 | TGTGCCAGCAGCCACCTAGACAGGCCGAACACTGAAGCTTTCTTT | CASSHLDRPNTEAFF
- | TRBJ1-4 | - | TRBV6-2/TRBV6-3 | TGTGCCAGCAGTACCCGACTAGCGGGGGATGAAAAACTGTTTTTT | CASSTRLAGDEKLFF
- | TRBJ1-2 | - | TRBV4-2 | TGTGCCAGCAGCCAAGGGGCGTCGAGTACAGCCTATGGCTACACCTTC | CASSQGASSTAYGYTF
TRBD1 | TRBJ1-1 | - | TRBV10-3 | TGTGCCATCAGTGAAAGACAGGGGGCCTCCACTGAAGCTTTCTTT | CAISERQGASTEAFF
TRBD1 | TRBJ2-7 | - | TRBV5-4 | TGTGCCAGCAGCACGGACAGGGGGCTGTACGAGCAGTACTTC | CASSTDRGLYEQYF
TRBD1 | TRBJ1-4 | - | TRBV12-5 | TGTGCTAGTGGCGAGGGACAGGCGAAGGAAAAACTGTTTTTT | CASGEGQAKEKLFF
- | TRBJ1-5 | - | TRBV6-5 | TGTGCCAGCAGTTACGGGGGAGGGCAGCCCCAGCATTTT | CASSYGGGQPQHF
- | TRBJ2-7 | - | TRBV6-4 | TGTGCCAGCAGGAGGGAGCTAGTCTACGAGCAGTACTTC | CASRRELVYEQYF
TRBD2 | TRBJ2-5 | - | TRBV5-4 | TGTGCCAGCAGCCCCCAGAGCGGGGCGTACCAAGAGACCCAGTACTTC | CASSPQSGAYQETQYF
TRBD1 | TRBJ1-2 | - | TRBV19 | TGTGCCAGTAGTGGACAGGGGTCCTCCAACTATGGCTACACCTTC | CASSGQGSSNYGYTF
- | TRBJ1-5 | - | TRBV6-2/TRBV6-3 | TGTGCCAGCAGTTGGGGGGAGAGCAATCAGCCCCAGCATTTT | CASSWGESNQPQHF
TRBD1 | TRBJ2-7 | - | TRBV7-2 | TGTGCCAGCAGCTTGCAGGGGGTCGGCGAGCAGTACTTC | CASSLQGVGEQYF
- | TRBJ1-6 | few | TRBV19 | TGTGCCAGTAGTATAGATCTTGGAGGGGCCAGCTCACCCCTCCACTTT | CASSIDLGGASSPLHF
TRBD2 | TRBJ2-1 | - | TRBV11-1 | TGTGCCAGCAGCTACCGGCTAGCGGGGGACAATGAGCAGTTCTTC | CASSYRLAGDNEQFF
- | TRBJ1-3 | - | TRBV18 | TGTGCCAGCTCACCGGGGCTGAGCTCTGGAAACACCATATATTTT | CASSPGLSSGNTIYF
TRBD2 | TRBJ2-3 | once | TRBV5-8 | TGTGCCAGCAGCCTAGGGACTAGCGGGGGAGCCGCAGATACGCAGTATTTT | CASSLGTSGGAADTQYF
TRBD1 | TRBJ2-3 | once | TRBV5-1 | TGCGCCAGCAGCCCGGGGACAGGGGCTGGCACAGATACGCAGTATTTT | CASSPGTGAGTDTQYF
- | TRBJ2-7 | - | TRBV5-6 | TGTGCCAGCAGCTTGGAGGGGCGCCTAAACGAGCAGTACTTC | CASSLEGRLNEQYF
TRBD1 | TRBJ1-1 | - | TRBV5-6 | TGTGCCAGCAGCGCGGGACAGGGGGGAGTCGCTGAAGCTTTCTTT | CASSAGQGGVAEAFF
TRBD2 | TRBJ2-3 | - | TRBV15 | TGTGCCACCAGCAGAGATGGGGAGCGGGGGTACACAGATACGCAGTATTTT | CATSRDGERGYTDTQYF
- | TRBJ2-7 | - | TRBV2 | TGTGCCAGCAGTGAGGGGCAGGGAGGAGGGAAGTACTTC | CASSEGQGGGKYF
TRBD1 | TRBJ1-5 | - | TRBV6-2/TRBV6-3 | TGTGCCAGCAGTTGGAACAACAGGGGGCAGAATAGCAATCAGCCCCAGCATTTT | CASSWNNRGQNSNQPQHF
- | TRBJ2-1 | - | TRBV2 | TGTGCCAGCAGCCAAGGACTAAACAACAATGAGCAGTTCTTC | CASSQGLNNNEQFF
TRBD1 | TRBJ2-7 | once | TRBV10-3 | TGTGCCATCAGCCCCAGGGACAGGACTATCTACGAGCAGTACTTC | CAISPRDRTIYEQYF
- | TRBJ1-3 | few | TRBV2 | TGTGCCAGCAGGGGGGCGGCTGGAAACACCATATATTTT | CASRGAAGNTIYF
TRBD1 | TRBJ1-2 | - | TRBV5-1 | TGCGCCAGCAGCCCCCAACAGGGGGCTGCCTATGGCTACACCTTC | CASSPQQGAAYGYTF
TRBD2 | TRBJ2-5 | - | TRBV7-8 | TGTGCCAGCAGCTTGACTAGCGGGGGATTACAAGAGACCCAGTACTTC | CASSLTSGGLQETQYF
- | TRBJ1-4 | - | TRBV6-5 | TGTGCCGCGGGGGGTGAAAAACTGTTTTTT | CAAGGEKLFF
- | TRBJ2-5 | - | TRBV5-6 | TGTGCCAGCAGCCTGGGGCCGAACCAAGAGACCCAGTACTTC | CASSLGPNQETQYF
- | TRBJ1-3 | - | TRBV11-2 | TGTGCCAGCAGCTTAGGGTCAGGGTTTGGAAACACCATATATTTT | CASSLGSGFGNTIYF
- | TRBJ1-2 | - | TRBV11-2 | TGTGCCAGCAGCTTAGATCTCCCCGGTGGCTACACCTTC | CASSLDLPGGYTF
TRBD1 | TRBJ2-7 | - | TRBV5-1 | TGCGCCAGCAGTTCGGGACAGGGGAACGAGCAGTACTTC | CASSSGQGNEQYF
TRBD1 | TRBJ1-3 | - | TRBV6-5 | TGTGCCAGCAGTTACGTACAGGGGACTGGAAACACCATATATTTT | CASSYVQGTGNTIYF
TRBD1 | TRBJ2-6 | - | TRBV5-1 | TGCGCCAGCAGCGTTCAGGGGGCCGGTTCTGGGGCCAACGTCCTGACTTTC | CASSVQGAGSGANVLTF
- | TRBJ1-5 | - | TRBV9 | TGTGCCAGCAGCGTAAACGGACAGAGCAATCAGCCCCAGCATTTT | CASSVNGQSNQPQHF
TRBD1 | TRBJ2-2 | - | TRBV11-3 | TGTGCCAGCAGCCCCGGGACAGGGAAAACGGCGAGCACCGGGGAGCTGTTTTTT | CASSPGTGKTASTGELFF
- | TRBJ1-4 | few | TRBV7-9 | TGTGCCAGCAGCACCACAGGGCGTAATGAAAAACTGTTTTTT | CASSTTGRNEKLFF
- | TRBJ2-1 | once | TRBV5-4 | TGTGCCAGCAGCTTGGCAGCGGAAGGTGAGCAGTTCTTC | CASSLAAEGEQFF
- | TRBJ2-7 | - | TRBV4-1 | TGCGCCAGCAGCCAAGGGTTACTCTCCTACGAGCAGTACTTC | CASSQGLLSYEQYF
TRBD2 | TRBJ2-1 | - | TRBV7-3 | TGTGCCAGCAGCTCTAGCGGGGGGCAGTACAATGAGCAGTTCTTC | CASSSSGGQYNEQFF